What follows are 7 T cell receptor beta chains derived from one specimen sequenced in a study of long-term antiretroviral therapy in people with HIV. This was the immunoSEQ v3.0 assay at survey level. Clones were sequenced by immunoSEQ multiplex PCR, and TCRdb holds only the in-frame ones, with some missing. Of roughly 40,000 clones in the sample, less than 90% are singletons; the top ten hold less than 4%. Source: unsorted PBMCs, taken just before starting antiretroviral therapy. Receptor source: a woman aged 18-29 years with HIV.

CDR3 residues: CASRTTSSSYEQYF. CDR3 bases: TGTGCCAGCAGAACGACTAGCAGCTCCTACGAGCAGTACTTC. The chain employs TRBV28 and TRBJ2-7, with 7 bases identical to TRBD2. Per the germline V gene, CDR1 is MDHEN and CDR2 is SYDVKM. Losses at the gene ends were 6 bases for V and 0 bases for J; bases not matched to a gene: 5. The CDR3 is 14 amino acids.

The chain is built from TRBV10-1 and TRBJ2-1; maybe TRBD2 (6 bases). Trimming left V 4 bases short and J 10 bases short, with 14 bases between. Germline V gene data show CDR1 as WNHNN and CDR2 as SYGVQD (reference sequence). CDR3 length: 13 residues. Here the CDR3 reads CASSVGLTTEQFF. The CDR3 coding sequence is TGCGCCAGCAGTGTGGGACTCACCACGGAGCAGTTCTTC.

This chain connects TRBV5-6 to TRBJ2-7; a weak D match, TRBD1 (6 bases). The CDR3 spans 14 residues. With 0 bases removed from V and 5 bases from J, the gap between germline ends came to 12 bases. CDR1 is SGHDT, CDR2 YYEEEE, per germline. The DNA for the CDR3 is TGTGCCAGCAGCTTGGGGGGGCGTTTAAACGAGCAGTACTTC. It specifies CASSLGGRLNEQYF.

This chain links TRBV7-9 with TRBJ1-2; D perhaps matches TRBD1 (6 bases). Per germline, CDR1 SEHNR and CDR2 FQNEAQ (reference sequence). CDR3 length: 15 residues. With 2 bases removed from V and 4 bases from J, the gap between germline ends came to 14 bases. The CDR3 here is CASSLKGWGPYGYTF. The CDR3 bases are TGTGCCAGCAGCTTAAAAGGGTGGGGGCCCTATGGCTACACCTTC. The whole variable domain, remainder taken from reference TRBV7-9 and TRBJ1-2, is DTGVSQNPRHKITKRGQNVTFRCDPISEHNRLYWYRQTLGQGPEFLTYFQNEAQLEKSRLLSDRFSAERPKGSFSTLEIQRTEQGDSAMYLCASSLKGWGPYGYTFGSGTRLTVV.

The V call is TRBV5-1, the J call TRBJ1-2; 7 nucleotides line up with TRBD1. V was pared by 2 bases and J by 1 base, with 8 bases of the junction left unmatched. The CDR3 is made up of 16 amino acids. Germline V lookup: CDR1 SGHRS, CDR2 YFSETQ. Written as DNA, the CDR3 is TGCGCCAGCAGCTTAACCCCGGGACAGATTAACTATGGCTACACCTTC. Protein sequence: CASSLTPGQINYGYTF.

V usage is TRBV28 and J usage is TRBJ2-7, with 9 bases aligning to TRBD1. The ends lost 6 bases at V and 7 bases at J; junction bases unmatched: 10. The germline V gene has CDR1 MDHEN and CDR2 SYDVKM. This CDR3 comprises 14 residues. CDR3 nucleotides: TGTGCCAGCAGATACAGGGGGCGTCCAAAGGAGCAGTACTTC. This encodes CASRYRGRPKEQYF.

The gene calls are TRBV28 and TRBJ1-6, with D tentatively TRBD1 (5 bases). This CDR3 contains 14 residues. CDR1 and CDR2 (germline): MDHEN, SYDVKM. V was shortened by 7 bases and J by 9 bases, with 16 bases between the two germline ends. As DNA, the CDR3 is TGTGCCAGCATCCAACAGGTTACGGGTTCACCCCTCCACTTT. It is translated as CASIQQVTGSPLHF.